A selection of T cell receptor beta chains follows, all from one sample in a study of blood T cell repertoires in COVID-19. The table came from immunoSEQ multiplex PCR; TCRdb's copy has only in-frame clones and leaves some out. The sample includes some 200,000 clones, roughly nine tenths of them seen just once. The sequencing sample was made of peripheral blood. The receptors derive from a woman aged 45-59 years with acute or convalescent COVID-19. CDR3s include the opening cysteine and the closing phenylalanine or tryptophan. Fields, in order: D gene, J gene, V gene, clone size, CDR3 protein, CDR3 DNA. The D gene is left open where the match is weak. Size is stated for part of the rows, as once, few or many counts, or as a class when the clone is expanded.

D: TRBD2; J: TRBJ2-2; V: TRBV7-2; size: .; CDR3: CASSLAPGGPHGELFF; DNA: TGTGCCAGCAGCCTCGCCCCGGGGGGACCTCACGGGGAGCTGTTTTTT
D: .; J: TRBJ1-1; V: TRBV27; size: .; CDR3: CASTLMNTEAFF; DNA: TGTGCCAGCACCCTAATGAACACTGAAGCTTTCTTT
D: .; J: TRBJ1-1; V: TRBV6-6; size: .; CDR3: CASRPSGVNTEAFF; DNA: TGTGCCAGCAGACCGTCGGGAGTGAACACTGAAGCTTTCTTT
D: .; J: TRBJ2-7; V: TRBV19; size: once; CDR3: CASSIDQVEQYF; DNA: TGTGCCAGTAGTATAGATCAGGTTGAGCAGTACTTC
D: TRBD1; J: TRBJ2-2; V: TRBV5-1; size: .; CDR3: CASSTQGARTGELFF; DNA: TGCGCCAGCAGCACCCAGGGGGCGCGAACCGGGGAGCTGTTTTTT
D: TRBD1; J: TRBJ2-5; V: TRBV6-5; size: few; CDR3: CATRQGNGPRTQYF; DNA: TGTGCCACCAGACAGGGTAATGGCCCAAGGACCCAGTACTTC
D: TRBD2; J: TRBJ2-3; V: TRBV6-6; size: .; CDR3: CASSPLAGGPDTQYF; DNA: TGTGCCAGCAGTCCCCTAGCGGGAGGGCCCGATACGCAGTATTTT
D: .; J: TRBJ2-1; V: TRBV24-1; size: .; CDR3: CATSAPGASDNEQFF; DNA: TGTGCCACCAGTGCCCCAGGGGCGAGCGACAATGAGCAGTTCTTC
D: TRBD1; J: TRBJ1-3; V: TRBV3-1/TRBV3-2; size: .; CDR3: CASSQAGQVFSGNIIYF; DNA: TGTGCCAGCAGCCAAGCCGGACAGGTCTTCTCTGGAAACATCATATATTTT
D: .; J: TRBJ1-1; V: TRBV29-1; size: .; CDR3: CSVETFALNTEAFF; DNA: TGCAGCGTTGAGACTTTTGCTTTGAACACTGAAGCTTTCTTT
D: TRBD1; J: TRBJ1-5; V: TRBV7-2; size: .; CDR3: CASSSQTGVRAQPQHF; DNA: TGTGCCAGCAGCTCCCAGACAGGGGTCAGGGCTCAGCCCCAGCATTTT
D: .; J: TRBJ2-7; V: TRBV12-5; size: .; CDR3: CASSPVVGQVVDEQYF; DNA: TGTGCTAGTTCACCTGTCGTTGGGCAGGTGGTCGACGAGCAGTACTTC
D: .; J: TRBJ1-2; V: TRBV30; size: once; CDR3: CAFTGGPNYGYTF; DNA: TGTGCCTTCACGGGGGGTCCTAACTATGGCTACACCTTC
D: TRBD1; J: TRBJ2-2; V: TRBV24-1; size: .; CDR3: CATRGTGANTGELFF; DNA: TGTGCCACCAGAGGGACAGGGGCGAACACCGGGGAGCTGTTTTTT
D: .; J: TRBJ1-3; V: TRBV6-5; size: .; CDR3: CASSNLGGLGNTIYF; DNA: TGTGCCAGCAGTAACCTCGGAGGGCTTGGAAACACCATATATTTT
D: TRBD2; J: TRBJ2-7; V: TRBV25-1; size: .; CDR3: CASSDWTSGTPREQYF; DNA: TGTGCCAGCAGTGACTGGACTAGCGGGACTCCACGAGAGCAGTACTTC
D: .; J: TRBJ1-3; V: TRBV7-2; size: .; CDR3: CASSLSSPSSGNTIYF; DNA: TGTGCCAGCAGCTTATCTAGCCCAAGCTCTGGAAACACCATATATTTT
D: .; J: TRBJ1-4; V: TRBV6-5; size: .; CDR3: CASRDGQGREKLFF; DNA: TGTGCCAGCAGGGATGGGCAGGGGCGTGAAAAACTGTTTTTT
D: .; J: TRBJ1-5; V: TRBV9; size: few; CDR3: CASSVGPGSRQPQHF; DNA: TGTGCCAGCAGCGTAGGGCCAGGCTCCCGGCAGCCCCAGCATTTT
D: TRBD2; J: TRBJ2-3; V: TRBV5-8; size: .; CDR3: CASSLAGDSGGADTQYF; DNA: TGTGCCAGCAGCTTGGCCGGGGATAGCGGGGGGGCTGATACGCAGTATTTT
D: .; J: TRBJ1-1; V: TRBV11-2; size: .; CDR3: CASSQRGGDRAFF; DNA: TGTGCCAGCAGCCAGAGAGGCGGGGACCGAGCTTTCTTT
D: .; J: TRBJ1-1; V: TRBV7-9; size: .; CDR3: CASSFMNTEAFF; DNA: TGTGCCAGCAGCTTTATGAACACTGAAGCTTTCTTT
D: TRBD1; J: TRBJ1-1; V: TRBV5-1; size: .; CDR3: CASSGTGFPTEAFF; DNA: TGCGCCAGCAGCGGGACAGGGTTCCCCACTGAAGCTTTCTTT
D: .; J: TRBJ1-1; V: TRBV19; size: .; CDR3: CASSTRTTPTRNTEAFF; DNA: TGTGCCAGTAGTACCCGGACCACTCCAACTAGGAACACTGAAGCTTTCTTT
D: .; J: TRBJ2-3; V: TRBV5-1; size: .; CDR3: CASSRDSRGDTQYF; DNA: TGCGCCAGCAGCCGGGACTCCCGCGGGGATACGCAGTATTTT
D: .; J: TRBJ2-5; V: TRBV3-1/TRBV3-2; size: .; CDR3: CASSQEAVETQYF; DNA: TGTGCCAGCAGCCAAGAGGCTGTAGAGACCCAGTACTTC
D: .; J: TRBJ1-4; V: TRBV12-3/TRBV12-4; size: .; CDR3: CASSRATNEKLFF; DNA: TGTGCCAGCAGCAGGGCAACTAATGAAAAACTGTTTTTT
D: .; J: TRBJ2-5; V: TRBV5-1; size: .; CDR3: CASSLSFRPEETQYF; DNA: TGCGCCAGCAGCTTAAGCTTCAGGCCTGAGGAGACCCAGTACTTC
D: .; J: TRBJ2-1; V: TRBV6-1; size: .; CDR3: CASSGLYNEQFF; DNA: TGTGCCAGCAGTGGACTCTACAATGAGCAGTTCTTC
D: TRBD2; J: TRBJ2-1; V: TRBV7-8; size: .; CDR3: CASSTGLAVAGEQFF; DNA: TGTGCCAGCAGCACGGGACTAGCGGTGGCGGGTGAGCAGTTCTTC
D: .; J: TRBJ2-3; V: TRBV2; size: .; CDR3: CASRSRTELTDTQYF; DNA: TGTGCCAGCAGATCCAGGACTGAGCTGACAGATACGCAGTATTTT
D: TRBD1; J: TRBJ2-6; V: TRBV29-1; size: .; CDR3: CSVDPTGGFFSGANVLTF; DNA: TGCAGCGTTGACCCTACAGGGGGCTTCTTCTCTGGGGCCAACGTCCTGACTTTC
D: TRBD1; J: TRBJ1-2; V: TRBV5-4; size: once; CDR3: CASSLDRGADGYTF; DNA: TGTGCCAGCAGCTTGGACAGGGGAGCGGATGGCTACACCTTC
D: .; J: TRBJ1-1; V: TRBV27; size: .; CDR3: CASSLRRGLNTEAFF; DNA: TGTGCCAGCAGTTTGCGAAGGGGATTAAACACTGAAGCTTTCTTT
D: .; J: TRBJ2-3; V: TRBV27; size: many; CDR3: CASRQGTSTDTQYF; DNA: TGTGCCAGCAGACAAGGGACTAGCACAGATACGCAGTATTTT
D: TRBD2; J: TRBJ2-1; V: TRBV10-2; size: .; CDR3: CASRIAGGVDEQFF; DNA: TGCGCCAGCAGAATAGCGGGGGGAGTTGATGAGCAGTTCTTC
D: .; J: TRBJ1-1; V: TRBV6-6; size: .; CDR3: CASSPPGSLLDTEAFF; DNA: TGTGCCAGCAGCCCCCCGGGGTCTTTGTTGGATACTGAAGCTTTCTTT